This entry lists 22 T cell receptor beta chains sequenced from one sample in a study of cytomegalovirus exposure and HLA in healthy donors. The PCR used 60 Vbeta and 13 Jbeta primers. Here immunoSEQ multiplex PCR was the method, and the copy in TCRdb shows in-frame clones only, minus some. Among about 140,000 clones listed, around nine tenths were seen once. Material: PBMCs. The receptors come from a woman aged 25-40 years in good health and CMV-seronegative.

The rearrangement links TRBV7-8 to TRBJ2-1, with TRBD1 matching over 7 bases. The CDR3 is 13 amino acids. Germline V gene sequence: CDR1 SGHVS, CDR2 FQNEAQ. J was trimmed by 8 bases and V by 5 bases; bases with no gene match: 6. CDR3 residues: CASSTNRGDEQFF. CDR3 sequence (DNA): TGTGCCAGCAGCACCAACAGGGGCGATGAGCAGTTCTTC. The whole variable domain, filled in from reference TRBV7-8 and TRBJ2-1, reads GAGVSQSPRYKVAKRGQDVALRCDPISGHVSLFWYQQALGQGPEFLTYFQNEAQLDKSGLPSDRFFAERPEGSVSTLKIQRTQQEDSAVYLCASSTNRGDEQFFGPGTRLTVL.

The gene calls are TRBV28 and TRBJ2-7; TRBD2 agrees at 11 bases. Germline CDR1 MDHEN, CDR2 SYDVKM. J lost 5 bases, V lost 1 base, and 4 bases had no gene match. The CDR3 is 15 amino acids. CDR3 in DNA: TGTGCCAGCAGTTTATCCTTAGCGGGAGGGAACGAGCAGTACTTC. Its translation: CASSLSLAGGNEQYF.

This chain connects TRBV19 to TRBJ2-7; 11 bases line up with TRBD1. Germline trimming cut 5 bases from V and 3 bases from J; bases unmatched to any gene: 3. Germline CDR1 and CDR2: LNHDA and SQIVND (reference sequence). The CDR3 totals 14 residues. The CDR3 reads CASSRTGGSYEQYF. CDR3 coding DNA: TGTGCCAGTAGTCGGACAGGGGGCAGCTACGAGCAGTACTTC.

Worth noting for this clone: Compared with germline, one end of the junction differs, possibly owing to a read error. The J gene is TRBJ2-7, the V gene TRBV4-3; 7 nucleotides align to TRBD2. The germline V gene has CDR1 LGHNA and CDR2 YSLEER. CDR3 length: 18 amino acids. CDR3 in DNA: TGCACCAGCAGCCAAGTCATTGTGGCGGGAGATAACGCCTACGAGCAGTACTTC. Its translation is CTSSQVIVAGDNAYEQYF.

In its sample, this clone was seen a few times. V gene TRBV2 combines with J gene TRBJ1-1; TRBD1 matches 9 bases. V lost 6 bases, J lost 6 bases, and 8 bases stayed unmatched. CDR3 length: 14 residues. The germline V gene encodes CDR1 SNHLY and CDR2 FYNNEI. CDR3 in DNA: TGTGCCAGCAGGCCGGGACAGGGAGTTCCTGAAGCTTTCTTT. The encoded protein is CASRPGQGVPEAFF.

The V gene is TRBV25-1, the J gene TRBJ2-1, with D hard to call. Trimming pared 7 bases from V and 3 bases from J, leaving 4 bases between. The CDR3 extends over 11 amino acids. Germline V gene lookup returns CDR1 MGHDK and CDR2 SYGVNS. The CDR3 nucleotides are TGTGCCAGCACAGGCTACAATGAGCAGTTCTTC. Its translation is CASTGYNEQFF. The full variable domain, in which reference TRBV25-1 and TRBJ2-1 provide the parts outside the CDR3, is EADIYQTPRYLVIGTGKKITLECSQTMGHDKMYWYQQDPGMELHLIHYSYGVNSTEKGDLSSESTVSRIRTEHFPLTLESARPSHTSQYLCASTGYNEQFFGPGTRLTVL.

The rearrangement joins TRBV25-1 to TRBJ2-7, with 10 bases aligning to TRBD1. In germline, CDR1 is MGHDK, CDR2 SYGVNS. The CDR3 extends over 13 amino acids. The junction had 4 bases not matched to a gene; V was cut back by 5 bases and J by 6 bases. The CDR3 region is CASSRQGAGEQYF. The CDR3 bases are TGTGCCAGCAGTAGACAGGGGGCGGGCGAGCAGTACTTC.

The CDR3 region is CASRRQGGNSPLHF. The CDR3 coding sequence is TGTGCCAGCAGACGACAGGGAGGTAATTCACCCCTCCACTTT. The chain links TRBV5-6 to TRBJ1-6; TRBD1 aligns across 7 bases. Germline V gene sequence: CDR1 SGHDT, CDR2 YYEEEE. The CDR3 covers 14 residues. J gave up 6 bases and V 5 bases, and 5 bases lay outside the gene matches. Full variable domain (missing parts from reference TRBV5-6 and TRBJ1-6): DAGVTQSPTHLIKTRGQQVTLRCSPKSGHDTVSWYQQALGQGPQFIFQYYEEEERQRGNFPDRFSGHQFPNYSSELNVNALLLGDSALYLCASRRQGGNSPLHFGNGTRLTVT.

The V and J genes are TRBV13 and TRBJ1-1; D is perhaps TRBD1 (5 bases). The CDR3 runs 14 residues. Germline loops: CDR1 PRHDT, CDR2 FYEKMQ (reference sequence). The ends were cut back, 5 bases at V and 3 bases at J, with 13 bases in the middle. The CDR3 sequence is CASSLRDWDTEAFF. CDR3 DNA sequence: TGTGCCAGCAGCCTGCGGGACTGGGACACTGAAGCTTTCTTT.

This rearrangement joins TRBV18 to TRBJ1-1; D is unresolved. Trimming removed 5 bases at V and 4 bases at J, with 14 bases between. Germline V gene lookup returns CDR1 KGHSH and CDR2 LQKENI. CDR3 length equals 14 residues. The CDR3 nucleotides are TGTGCCAGCTCAGCTTCCGAGGTGAGCACTGAAGCTTTCTTT. This encodes CASSASEVSTEAFF.

The V call is TRBV5-4, the J call TRBJ2-3; TRBD2 matches at 8 bases. The CDR3 runs 15 residues. Germline values: CDR1 SGHNT, CDR2 YYREEE (reference sequence). The trim removed 2 bases at V and 4 bases at J, leaving 6 bases unmatched. The CDR3 loop is CASSFPRGVADTQYF. Written as DNA, the CDR3 is TGTGCCAGCAGCTTTCCGCGGGGGGTGGCAGATACGCAGTATTTT.

V is TRBV5-5 and J is TRBJ2-5; 13 bases match TRBD2. CDR3 length: 16 amino acids. Trimming removed 5 bases from V and 4 bases from J; junction bases left unmatched: 8. Per germline, CDR1 SGHKS and CDR2 YYEKEE (reference sequence). The CDR3: CASSDRLAGGRETQYF. The CDR3 region has the DNA TGTGCCAGCAGTGATCGACTAGCGGGAGGAAGAGAGACCCAGTACTTC.

The chain employs TRBV4-3 and TRBJ2-7, with unresolved D. V was shortened by 1 base and J by 6 bases, with 7 bases between the two germline ends. Germline CDR1 LGHNA, CDR2 YSLEER. The CDR3 totals 12 residues. This CDR3 is CASSQGAGEQYF. The CDR3 DNA follows: TGCGCCAGCAGCCAAGGGGCAGGCGAGCAGTACTTC.

The chain has TRBV18 and TRBJ2-7, with TRBD2 identical over 9 bases. V lost 0 bases and J lost 3; bases outside the gene matches: 3. Germline values: CDR1 KGHSH, CDR2 LQKENI. The CDR3 is 15 amino acids. CDR3 in amino acids: CASSPPGLASYEQYF. CDR3 DNA sequence: TGTGCCAGCTCACCACCGGGACTAGCAAGCTACGAGCAGTACTTC.

This chain connects TRBV7-3 to TRBJ1-1; tentative D call: TRBD1 (5 bases). V lost 1 base and J 1 base, leaving 19 bases between the germline ends. Germline assignment: CDR1 SGHTA and CDR2 FQGTGA. This CDR3 contains 18 residues. The CDR3 DNA reads TGTGCCAGCAGCTTAATCCCCCGGGGGGAGGGATCGAACACTGAAGCTTTCTTT. Amino acid sequence: CASSLIPRGEGSNTEAFF.

The rearrangement joins TRBV28 to TRBJ1-6; 9 positions match TRBD1. Germline V lookup: CDR1 MDHEN, CDR2 SYDVKM. The V segment lost 4 bases and the J segment 9 bases; nucleotides outside the gene matches: 4. The CDR3 contains 14 residues. CDR3 region: CASSSGQGVSPLHF. CDR3 nucleotide sequence: TGTGCCAGCAGTTCGGGACAGGGAGTTTCACCCCTCCACTTT.

CDR3 nucleotide sequence: TGCGCCAGCAGCTTGTACGGGGGTACCCACGAGCAGTACTTC. Translated, it gives CASSLYGGTHEQYF. The V and J genes are TRBV5-1 and TRBJ2-7, with D maybe TRBD2 (6 bases). V was trimmed by 1 base and J by 5 bases, leaving 13 bases between them. Per the germline V gene, CDR1 is SGHRS and CDR2 is YFSETQ. CDR3 size: 14 residues.

This clone has only one observation. The chain links TRBV30 to TRBJ1-5; 8 bases agree with TRBD1. The CDR3 loop spans 15 amino acids. CDR1 GTSNPN and CDR2 SVGIG come from the germline V gene (reference sequence). V dropped 4 bases and J dropped 9; count of bases not matched to a gene: 14. The CDR3 loop is CAWTQGQGGIWPQHF. The CDR3 bases are TGTGCCTGGACCCAAGGACAGGGTGGAATTTGGCCCCAGCATTTT.

The chain couples TRBV7-9 to TRBJ2-4, with 13 bases aligning to TRBD2. Looked up from germline, CDR1 is SEHNR and CDR2 is FQNEAQ (reference sequence). This CDR3 is built from 17 residues. V lost 5 bases, J lost 6 bases, and 10 bases stayed unmatched. In DNA form, the CDR3 reads TGTGCCAGCAGCCCGGGTAGACTAGCGGGGGGCGGAAACATTCAGTACTTC. Translation: CASSPGRLAGGGNIQYF.

This sequence joins TRBV5-4 and TRBJ1-3; D unclear. CDR3 size: 13 residues. The ends were cut back, 2 bases at V and 3 bases at J, with 6 bases in the middle. Looked up from germline, CDR1 is SGHNT and CDR2 is YYREEE (reference sequence). Here the CDR3 DNA reads TGTGCCAGCAGCTTACGGGGTGGAAACACCATATATTTT. This sequence encodes CASSLRGGNTIYF.

The chain employs TRBV28 and TRBJ2-3, with 7 bases identical to TRBD1. V trimming: 4 bases; J trimming: 0 bases; junction bases outside the gene matches: 7. The CDR3 runs to 16 residues. In germline, CDR1 is MDHEN, CDR2 SYDVKM. CDR3 coding DNA: TGTGCCAGCAGTTCCCCTGGGACAGCTAGCACAGATACGCAGTATTTT. Its translation is CASSSPGTASTDTQYF. The full variable domain, with the rest looked up from reference TRBV28 and TRBJ2-3, is DVKVTQSSRYLVKRTGEKVFLECVQDMDHENMFWYRQDPGLGLRLIYFSYDVKMKEKGDIPEGYSVSREKKERFSLILESASTNQTSMYLCASSSPGTASTDTQYFGPGTRLTVL.

The chain has TRBV28 and TRBJ2-7; D might be TRBD1 (6 bases). The CDR3 totals 18 residues. Germline CDR1 MDHEN, CDR2 SYDVKM. V was cut by 4 bases and J by 2 bases, with 24 bases left in between. CDR3 sequence reads: CASSSPPNRAFIPYEQYF. CDR3 DNA: TGTGCCAGCAGTTCGCCACCCAACAGGGCTTTTATACCCTACGAGCAGTACTTC. Filled out from reference TRBV28 and TRBJ2-7, the complete variable domain reads DVKVTQSSRYLVKRTGEKVFLECVQDMDHENMFWYRQDPGLGLRLIYFSYDVKMKEKGDIPEGYSVSREKKERFSLILESASTNQTSMYLCASSSPPNRAFIPYEQYFGPGTRLTVT.